These T cell receptor beta chains were read from a single sample in a study of T cell repertoires in cytomegalovirus infection. TCRdb reanalysed the reads using MiXCR and keeps one entry per CDR3 protein. The repertoire has more than 200,000 distinct CDR3 sequences, roughly 10% of them found once; the top ten carry more than 13%. Input material: PBMCs. All receptors come from a human donor in good health (CMV status not recorded). Some clones in this sample may be carry-over from other donors' samples. CDR3s include the opening cysteine and the closing phenylalanine or tryptophan. Fields, in order: V gene, D gene, J gene, clone size, CDR3 DNA, CDR3 protein. A D gene is named only where the DNA matches it firmly. Clone size is given for some rows only: seen once, a few or many times, or a class if the clone is expanded.

TRBV7-9,NA,TRBJ2-5,many,TGTGCCAGCAGCTTTTGGGCACCCCAAGAGACCCAGTACTTC,CASSFWAPQETQYF
TRBV27,TRBD1,TRBJ1-4,many,TGTGCCAGCACCACGGGGACAGAGAACGAAAAACTGTTTTTT,CASTTGTENEKLFF
TRBV7-2,NA,TRBJ2-5,many,TGTGCCAGCAGCTTAGATGGGTCGGAAGAGACCCAGTACTTC,CASSLDGSEETQYF
TRBV4-2,NA,TRBJ1-1,NA,TGTGCCAGCAGCCAAGATCCTCGAGGCCCCACTGAAGCTTTCTTT,CASSQDPRGPTEAFF
TRBV19,NA,TRBJ1-6,NA,TGTGCCAGTAGTTTTCAGGGTACGGATTCACCCCTCCACTTT,CASSFQGTDSPLHF
TRBV19,TRBD1,TRBJ1-5,few,TGTGCCAGTAGTCCCGGGACAGGGGGCGTCAGCAATCAGCCCCAGCATTTT,CASSPGTGGVSNQPQHF
TRBV5-4,TRBD2,TRBJ2-1,NA,TGTGCCAGCAGCTTGGGGCTAGCGGGGCTACCCAGATACAATGAGCAGTTCTTC,CASSLGLAGLPRYNEQFF
TRBV4-1,NA,TRBJ2-3,NA,TGCGCCAGCAGCCAAGAATCAGGAGCGGGGCTTAAGGGGGCGCAGTATTTT,CASSQESGAGLKGAQYF
TRBV28,TRBD1,TRBJ1-1,many,TGTGCCAGCAGCCCGGACAGGGGAAGAAATGAAGCTTTCTTT,CASSPDRGRNEAFF
TRBV11-2,NA,TRBJ2-1,many,TGTGCCAGCAGCTTAGGTCGAGCGAATGAGCAGTTCTTC,CASSLGRANEQFF
TRBV4-1,TRBD2,TRBJ2-5,many,TGCGCCAGCAGCCAAGACTTAGCGGGGGGGCACCAAGAGACCCAGTACTTC,CASSQDLAGGHQETQYF
TRBV12-3/TRBV12-4,TRBD1,TRBJ1-2,many,TGTGCCAGCAGAACGCAGGGGGAGGGTAGCTACACCTTC,CASRTQGEGSYTF
TRBV7-2,NA,TRBJ1-5,many,TGTGCCAGCAGCGTCCGGGACACAACAAGTCAGCCCCAGCATTTT,CASSVRDTTSQPQHF
TRBV5-5,NA,TRBJ2-5,NA,TGTGCCAGCAGCTCTGATGGGGCAACGGGGGAGACCCAGTACTTC,CASSSDGATGETQYF
TRBV7-2,TRBD1,TRBJ2-6,many,TGTGCCAGCAGCTTACGGGATGGAACAGGGGCTGGGGCCAACGTCCTGACTTTC,CASSLRDGTGAGANVLTF
TRBV14,TRBD1,TRBJ1-1,many,TGTGCCAGCAGCCTGAGGACAGGGGGGAACACTGAAGCTTTCTTT,CASSLRTGGNTEAFF
TRBV7-2,NA,TRBJ2-2,many,TGTGCCAGCAGCTTAGCGCCGGGGACCGGGGAGCTGTTTTTT,CASSLAPGTGELFF
TRBV11-3,TRBD1,TRBJ1-4,many,TGTGCCAGCAGCTTCACGGGACAGGGATGGAAGGAAAAACTGTTTTTT,CASSFTGQGWKEKLFF
TRBV6-5,NA,TRBJ1-1,many,TGTGCCAGCAGTTACTCGATAGGACAGAGGGAAGCTTTCTTT,CASSYSIGQREAFF
TRBV12-3/TRBV12-4,NA,TRBJ1-5,NA,TGTGCCAGCAGTTTTAGGCAGGGCTCTCAGCCCCAGCATTTT,CASSFRQGSQPQHF
TRBV20-1,TRBD1,TRBJ2-7,many,TGCAGTGCCAGACAGGGGTTTGAAAACGAGCAGTACTTC,CSARQGFENEQYF
TRBV30,NA,TRBJ2-5,many,TGTGCCTGGACGACCGTCGGCGAGACCCAGTACTTC,CAWTTVGETQYF
TRBV5-1,NA,TRBJ2-7,NA,TGCGCCAGCAGCGACTTGGACGAGCAGTACTTC,CASSDLDEQYF
TRBV9,NA,TRBJ1-6,few,TGTGCCAGCAGCCCCCGCTGGGGGGGTTCACCCCTCCACTTT,CASSPRWGGSPLHF
TRBV20-1,NA,TRBJ1-1,NA,TGCAGTGCGTCAGTCGGAGGGGACTGGACTGAAGCTTTCTTT,CSASVGGDWTEAFF
TRBV7-6,TRBD2,TRBJ2-5,many,TGTGCCAGCAGCTTAGGGACTAGCGGACAAGAGACCCAGTACTTC,CASSLGTSGQETQYF